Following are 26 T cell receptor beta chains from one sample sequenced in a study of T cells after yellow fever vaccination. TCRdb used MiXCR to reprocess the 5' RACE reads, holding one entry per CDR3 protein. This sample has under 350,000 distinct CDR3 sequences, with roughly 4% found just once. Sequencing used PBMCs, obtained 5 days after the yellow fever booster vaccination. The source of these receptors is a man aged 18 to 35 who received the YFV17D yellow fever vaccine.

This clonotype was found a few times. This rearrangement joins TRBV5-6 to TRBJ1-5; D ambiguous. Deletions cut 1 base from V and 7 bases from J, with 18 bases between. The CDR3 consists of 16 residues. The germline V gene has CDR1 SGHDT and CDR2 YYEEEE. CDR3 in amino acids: CASSLSGITIRQPQHF. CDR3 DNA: TGTGCCAGCAGCTTGTCGGGGATCACCATAAGGCAGCCCCAGCATTTT. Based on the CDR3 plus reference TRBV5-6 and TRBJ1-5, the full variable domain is DAGVTQSPTHLIKTRGQQVTLRCSPKSGHDTVSWYQQALGQGPQFIFQYYEEEERQRGNFPDRFSGHQFPNYSSELNVNALLLGDSALYLCASSLSGITIRQPQHFGDGTRLSIL.

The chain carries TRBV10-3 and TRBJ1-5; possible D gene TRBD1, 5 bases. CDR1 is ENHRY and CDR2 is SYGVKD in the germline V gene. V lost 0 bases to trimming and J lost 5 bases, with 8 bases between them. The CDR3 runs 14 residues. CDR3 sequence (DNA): TGTGCCATCAGTGAGTCGGGGGGGTATCAGCCCCAGCATTTT. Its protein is CAISESGGYQPQHF.

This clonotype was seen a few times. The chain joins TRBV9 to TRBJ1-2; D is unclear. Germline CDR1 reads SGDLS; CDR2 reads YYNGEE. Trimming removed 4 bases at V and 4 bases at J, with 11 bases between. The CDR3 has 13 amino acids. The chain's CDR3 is CASSIWGAYGYTF. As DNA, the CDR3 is TGTGCCAGCAGCATCTGGGGAGCCTATGGCTACACCTTC.

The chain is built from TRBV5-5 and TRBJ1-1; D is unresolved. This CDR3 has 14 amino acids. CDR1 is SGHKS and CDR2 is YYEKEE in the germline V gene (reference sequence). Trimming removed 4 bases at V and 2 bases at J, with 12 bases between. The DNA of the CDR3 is TGTGCCAGCAGCCCGGAGGCACCTAACACTGAAGCTTTCTTT. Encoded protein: CASSPEAPNTEAFF.

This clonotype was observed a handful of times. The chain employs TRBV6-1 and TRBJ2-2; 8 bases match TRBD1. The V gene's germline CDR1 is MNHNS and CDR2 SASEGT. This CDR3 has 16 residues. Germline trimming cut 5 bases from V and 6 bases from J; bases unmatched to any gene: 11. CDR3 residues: CASSPRPGQVAGELFF. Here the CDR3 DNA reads TGTGCCAGCAGTCCCCGTCCGGGACAGGTTGCCGGGGAGCTGTTTTTT.

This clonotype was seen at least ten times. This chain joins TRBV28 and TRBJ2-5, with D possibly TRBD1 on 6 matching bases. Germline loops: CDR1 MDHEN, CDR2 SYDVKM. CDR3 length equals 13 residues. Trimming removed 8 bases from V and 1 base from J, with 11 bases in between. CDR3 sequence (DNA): TGTGCCAGCGTCAGGGGAATCCAAGAGACCCAGTACTTC. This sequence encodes CASVRGIQETQYF.

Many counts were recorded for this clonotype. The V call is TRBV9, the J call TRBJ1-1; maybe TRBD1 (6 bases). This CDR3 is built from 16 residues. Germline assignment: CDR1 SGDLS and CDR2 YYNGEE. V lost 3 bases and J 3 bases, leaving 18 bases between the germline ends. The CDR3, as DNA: TGTGCCAGCAGCGAGGGGAGGGGGAACTTGGACACTGAAGCTTTCTTT. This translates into CASSEGRGNLDTEAFF.

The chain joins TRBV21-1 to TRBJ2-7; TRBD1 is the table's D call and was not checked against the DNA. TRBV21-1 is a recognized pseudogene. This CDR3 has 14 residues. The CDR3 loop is CASNRDRGFYEQYV. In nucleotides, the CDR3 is TGTGCCAGCAACCGGGACAGGGGTTTTTACGAGCAGTACGTC.

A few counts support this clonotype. The CDR3 spells CASSQGTRFYEQYF. CDR3 in DNA: TGTGCCAGCAGCCAAGGAACACGGTTCTACGAGCAGTACTTC. The chain uses TRBV11-2 and TRBJ2-7, with D uncertain. The CDR3 spans 14 residues. CDR1 and CDR2 (germline): SGHAT, FQNNGV. Trimming pared 5 bases from V and 3 bases from J, leaving 14 bases between.

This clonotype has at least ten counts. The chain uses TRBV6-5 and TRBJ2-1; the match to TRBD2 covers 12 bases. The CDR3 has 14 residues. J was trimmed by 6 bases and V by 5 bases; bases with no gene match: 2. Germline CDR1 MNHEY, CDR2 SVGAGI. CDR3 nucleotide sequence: TGTGCCAGCAGTCTAGCGGGGGGGTCCAATGAGCAGTTCTTC. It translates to CASSLAGGSNEQFF.

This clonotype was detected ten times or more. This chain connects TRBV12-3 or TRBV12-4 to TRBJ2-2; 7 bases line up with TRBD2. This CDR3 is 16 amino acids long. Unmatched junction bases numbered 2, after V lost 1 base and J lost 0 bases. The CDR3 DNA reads TGTGCCAGCAGTTTAGGACTAGCTGCGAACACCGGGGAGCTGTTTTTT. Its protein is CASSLGLAANTGELFF.

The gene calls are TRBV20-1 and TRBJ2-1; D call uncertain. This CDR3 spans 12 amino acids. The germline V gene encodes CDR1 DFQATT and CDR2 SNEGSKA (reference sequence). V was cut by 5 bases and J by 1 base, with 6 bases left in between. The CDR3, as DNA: TGCAGTGCTCCGAAGTCCTACAATGAGCAGTTCTTC. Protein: CSAPKSYNEQFF.

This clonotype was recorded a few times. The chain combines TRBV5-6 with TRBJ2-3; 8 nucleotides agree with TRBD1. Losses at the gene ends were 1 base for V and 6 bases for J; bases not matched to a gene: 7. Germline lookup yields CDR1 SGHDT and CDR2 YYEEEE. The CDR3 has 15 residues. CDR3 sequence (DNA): TGTGCCAGCAGCTTGTCCCAGGGGGCGTCCGATACGCAGTATTTT. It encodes CASSLSQGASDTQYF.

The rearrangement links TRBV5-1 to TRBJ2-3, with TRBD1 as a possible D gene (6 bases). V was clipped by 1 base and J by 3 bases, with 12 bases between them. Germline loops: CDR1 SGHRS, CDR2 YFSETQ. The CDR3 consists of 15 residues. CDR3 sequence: CASSLTGTPTDTQYF. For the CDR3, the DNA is TGCGCCAGCAGCTTGACCGGGACACCTACAGATACGCAGTATTTT.

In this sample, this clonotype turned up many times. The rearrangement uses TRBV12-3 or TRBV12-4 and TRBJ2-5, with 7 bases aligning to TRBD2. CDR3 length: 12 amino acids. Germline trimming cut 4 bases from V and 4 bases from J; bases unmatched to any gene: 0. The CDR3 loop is CASSSSGETQYF. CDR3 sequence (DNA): TGTGCCAGCAGTTCTAGCGGAGAGACCCAGTACTTC.

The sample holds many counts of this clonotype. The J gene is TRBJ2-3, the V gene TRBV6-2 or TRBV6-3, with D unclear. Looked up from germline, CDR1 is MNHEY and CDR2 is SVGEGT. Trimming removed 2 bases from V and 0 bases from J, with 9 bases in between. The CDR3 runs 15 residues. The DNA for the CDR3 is TGTGCCAGCAGTTACATACAGTCCAGCACAGATACGCAGTATTTT. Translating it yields CASSYIQSSTDTQYF.

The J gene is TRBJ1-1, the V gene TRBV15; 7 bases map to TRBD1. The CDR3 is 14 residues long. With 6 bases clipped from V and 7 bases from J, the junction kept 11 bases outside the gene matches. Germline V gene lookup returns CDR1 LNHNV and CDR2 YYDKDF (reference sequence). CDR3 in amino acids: CATRAMEGASEAFF. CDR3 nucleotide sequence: TGTGCCACCAGAGCCATGGAGGGGGCAAGTGAAGCTTTCTTT.

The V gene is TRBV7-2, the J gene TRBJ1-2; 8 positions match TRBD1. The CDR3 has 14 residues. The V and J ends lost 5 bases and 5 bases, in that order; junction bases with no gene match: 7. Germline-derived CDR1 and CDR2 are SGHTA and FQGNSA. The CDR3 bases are TGTGCCAGCAGCCCGCAGGGGGCGATATATGGCTACACCTTC. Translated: CASSPQGAIYGYTF.

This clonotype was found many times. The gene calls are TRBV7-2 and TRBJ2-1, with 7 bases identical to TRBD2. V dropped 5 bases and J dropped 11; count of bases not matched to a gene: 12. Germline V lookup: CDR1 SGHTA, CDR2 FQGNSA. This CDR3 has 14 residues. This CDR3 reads CASSLFRGGWQQFF. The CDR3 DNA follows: TGTGCCAGCAGCCTCTTCCGCGGGGGATGGCAGCAGTTCTTC. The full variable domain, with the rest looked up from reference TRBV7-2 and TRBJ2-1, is GAGVSQSPSNKVTEKGKDVELRCDPISGHTALYWYRQSLGQGLEFLIYFQGNSAPDKSGLPSDRFSAERTGGSVSTLTIQRTQQEDSAVYLCASSLFRGGWQQFFGPGTRLTVL.

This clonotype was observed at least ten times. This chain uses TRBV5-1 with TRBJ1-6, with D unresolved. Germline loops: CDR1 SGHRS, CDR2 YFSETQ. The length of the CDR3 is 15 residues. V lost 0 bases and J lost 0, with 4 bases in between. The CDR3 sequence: CASSLVGSYNSPLHF. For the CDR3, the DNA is TGCGCCAGCAGCTTGGTGGGCTCCTATAATTCACCCCTCCACTTT.

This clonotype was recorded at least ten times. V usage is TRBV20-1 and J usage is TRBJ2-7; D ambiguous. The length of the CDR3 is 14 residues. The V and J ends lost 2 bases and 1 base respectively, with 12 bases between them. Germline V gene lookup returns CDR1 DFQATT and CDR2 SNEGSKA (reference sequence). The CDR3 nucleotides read TGCAGTGCTAGATCTGATTCCAGGTCCTACGAGCAGTACGTC. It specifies CSARSDSRSYEQYV.

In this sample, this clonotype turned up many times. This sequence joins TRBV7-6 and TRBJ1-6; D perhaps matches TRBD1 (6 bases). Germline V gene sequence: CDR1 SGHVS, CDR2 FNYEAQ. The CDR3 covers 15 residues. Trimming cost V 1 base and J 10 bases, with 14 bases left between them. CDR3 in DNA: TGTGCCAGCAGCTTAGGAGGGGGAACACAGTCACCCCTCCACTTT. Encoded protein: CASSLGGGTQSPLHF.

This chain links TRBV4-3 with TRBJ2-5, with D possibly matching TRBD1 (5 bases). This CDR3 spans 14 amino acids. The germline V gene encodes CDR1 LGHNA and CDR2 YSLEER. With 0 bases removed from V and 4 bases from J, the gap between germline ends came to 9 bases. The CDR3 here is CASSQEGRAETQYF. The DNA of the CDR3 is TGCGCCAGCAGCCAAGAGGGCAGGGCAGAGACCCAGTACTTC.

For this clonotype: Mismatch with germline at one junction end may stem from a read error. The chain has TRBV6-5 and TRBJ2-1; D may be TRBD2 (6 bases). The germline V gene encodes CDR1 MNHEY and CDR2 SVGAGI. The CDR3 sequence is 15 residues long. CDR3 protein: CDSSYATSWANEQFF. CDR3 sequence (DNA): TGTGACAGCAGTTACGCTACTAGCTGGGCCAATGAGCAGTTCTTC.

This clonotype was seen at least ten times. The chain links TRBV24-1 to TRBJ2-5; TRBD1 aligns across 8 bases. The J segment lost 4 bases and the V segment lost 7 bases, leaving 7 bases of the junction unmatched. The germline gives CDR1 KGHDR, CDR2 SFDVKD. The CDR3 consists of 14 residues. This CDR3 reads CATSQAGTGETQYF. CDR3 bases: TGTGCCACCAGCCAAGCCGGGACAGGAGAGACCCAGTACTTC.

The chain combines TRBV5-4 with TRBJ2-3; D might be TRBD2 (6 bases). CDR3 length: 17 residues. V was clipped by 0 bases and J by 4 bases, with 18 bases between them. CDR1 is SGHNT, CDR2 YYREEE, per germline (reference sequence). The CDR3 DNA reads TGTGCCAGCAGCTTGGGACGGGGGATAGCCACGCCAGATACGCAGTATTTT. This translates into CASSLGRGIATPDTQYF.